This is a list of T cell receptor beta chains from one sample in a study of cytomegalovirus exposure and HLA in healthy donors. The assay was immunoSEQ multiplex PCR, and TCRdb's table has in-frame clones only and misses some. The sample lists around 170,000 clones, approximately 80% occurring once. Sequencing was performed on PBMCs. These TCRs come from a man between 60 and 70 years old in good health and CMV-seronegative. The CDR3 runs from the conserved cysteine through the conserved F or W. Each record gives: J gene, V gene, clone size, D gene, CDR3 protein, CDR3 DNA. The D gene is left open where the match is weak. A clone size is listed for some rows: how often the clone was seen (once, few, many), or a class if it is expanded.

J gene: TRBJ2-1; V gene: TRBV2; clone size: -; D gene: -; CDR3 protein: CASSGDSGSSYNEQFF; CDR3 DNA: TGTGCCAGCAGCGGGGACTCAGGTAGCTCCTACAATGAGCAGTTCTTC
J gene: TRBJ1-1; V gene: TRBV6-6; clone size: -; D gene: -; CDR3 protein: CASSYLSRGHSEAFF; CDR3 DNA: TGTGCCAGCAGTTACCTCTCAAGGGGTCACTCTGAAGCTTTCTTT
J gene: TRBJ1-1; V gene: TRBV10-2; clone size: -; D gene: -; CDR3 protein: CASSDTAGLAFF; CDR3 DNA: TGCGCCAGCAGTGATACCGCGGGCCTCGCTTTCTTT
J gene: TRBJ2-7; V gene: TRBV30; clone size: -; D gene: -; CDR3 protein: CAWSLGAVNEQYF; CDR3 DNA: TGTGCCTGGAGCCTTGGGGCAGTCAACGAGCAGTACTTC
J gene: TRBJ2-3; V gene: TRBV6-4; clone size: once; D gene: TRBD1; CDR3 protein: CASSEGGPNTQYF; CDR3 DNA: TGTGCCAGCAGTGAAGGGGGCCCGAATACGCAGTATTTT
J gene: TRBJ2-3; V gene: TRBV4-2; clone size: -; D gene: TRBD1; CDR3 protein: CASSQEPGRGNPDTQYF; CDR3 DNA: TGTGCCAGCAGCCAAGAACCCGGCAGGGGGAATCCAGATACGCAGTATTTT
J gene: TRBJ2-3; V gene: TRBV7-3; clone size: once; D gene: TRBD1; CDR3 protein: CASSERGGADTQYF; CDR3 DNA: TGTGCCAGCAGCGAACGAGGGGGCGCAGATACGCAGTATTTT
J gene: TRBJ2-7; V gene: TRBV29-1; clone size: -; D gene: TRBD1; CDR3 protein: CSVAGTGFSYEQYF; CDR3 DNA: TGCAGCGTCGCCGGGACAGGGTTCTCCTACGAGCAGTACTTC
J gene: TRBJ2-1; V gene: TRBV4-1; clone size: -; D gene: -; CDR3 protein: CASSQTGLNNEQFF; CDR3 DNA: TGCGCCAGCAGCCAAACGGGACTCAACAATGAGCAGTTCTTC
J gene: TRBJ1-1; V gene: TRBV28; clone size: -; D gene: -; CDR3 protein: CASSDPLGRGNTEAFF; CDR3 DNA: TGTGCCAGCAGTGACCCCCTGGGCAGGGGGAACACTGAAGCTTTCTTT
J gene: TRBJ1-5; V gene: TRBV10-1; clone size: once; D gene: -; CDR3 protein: CASRKQDYSNQPQHF; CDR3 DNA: TGCGCCAGCAGGAAGCAGGACTATAGCAATCAGCCCCAGCATTTT
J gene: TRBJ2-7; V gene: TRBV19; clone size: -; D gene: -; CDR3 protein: CASGGAHEQYF; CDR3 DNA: TGTGCCAGCGGCGGGGCCCACGAGCAGTACTTC
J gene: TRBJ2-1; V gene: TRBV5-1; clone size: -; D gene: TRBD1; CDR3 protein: CASSGTGVSYNEQFF; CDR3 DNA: TGCGCCAGCAGCGGAACAGGGGTTAGCTACAATGAGCAGTTCTTC
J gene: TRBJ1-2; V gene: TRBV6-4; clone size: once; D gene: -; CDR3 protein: CASRGGLSDGYTF; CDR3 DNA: TGTGCCAGCAGGGGGGGGTTATCGGATGGCTACACCTTC
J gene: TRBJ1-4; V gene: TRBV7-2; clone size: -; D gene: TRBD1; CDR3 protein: CASSLGTGGNEKLFF; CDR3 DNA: TGTGCCAGCAGCTTAGGCACAGGGGGCAACGAAAAACTGTTTTTT
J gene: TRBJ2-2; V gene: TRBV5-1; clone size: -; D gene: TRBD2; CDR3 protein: CASRLSGGGAPGELFF; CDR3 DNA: TGCGCCAGCAGGTTATCCGGCGGGGGGGCTCCCGGGGAGCTGTTTTTT
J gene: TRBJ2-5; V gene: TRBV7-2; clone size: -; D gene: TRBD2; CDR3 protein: CASSGRTSGKGETQYF; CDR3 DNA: TGTGCCAGCAGCGGGCGGACTAGCGGGAAGGGAGAGACCCAGTACTTC
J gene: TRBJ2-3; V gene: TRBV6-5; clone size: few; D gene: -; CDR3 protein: CASSWGEGDTQYF; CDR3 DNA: TGTGCCAGCAGCTGGGGGGAAGGGGATACGCAGTATTTT
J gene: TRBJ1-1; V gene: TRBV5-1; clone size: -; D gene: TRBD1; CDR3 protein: CASSLEFRGRATEAFF; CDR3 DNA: TGCGCCAGCAGCTTGGAATTTAGGGGGCGGGCCACTGAAGCTTTCTTT
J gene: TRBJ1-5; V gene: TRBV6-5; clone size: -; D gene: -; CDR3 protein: CASRGVIGNQPQHF; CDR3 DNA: TGTGCCAGCCGGGGGGTAATCGGCAATCAGCCCCAGCATTTT
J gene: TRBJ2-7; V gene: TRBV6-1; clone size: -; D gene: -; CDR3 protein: CASSARGIPYEQYF; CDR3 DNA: TGTGCCAGCAGTGCCAGGGGTATCCCCTACGAGCAGTACTTC
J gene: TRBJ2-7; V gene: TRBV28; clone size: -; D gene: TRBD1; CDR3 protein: CAIQGSIYEQYF; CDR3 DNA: TGTGCCATACAGGGGAGTATCTACGAGCAGTACTTC
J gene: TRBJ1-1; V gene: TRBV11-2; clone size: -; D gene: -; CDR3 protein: CASSPRVKTAPNTEAFF; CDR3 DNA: TGTGCCAGCAGCCCAAGAGTTAAGACAGCACCTAACACTGAAGCTTTCTTT
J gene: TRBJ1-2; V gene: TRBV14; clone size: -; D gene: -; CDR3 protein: CASSLHQYGYTF; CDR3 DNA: TGTGCCAGCAGCTTACACCAATATGGCTACACCTTC
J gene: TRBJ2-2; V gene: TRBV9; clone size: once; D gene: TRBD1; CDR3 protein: CASSVVDRAQAGELFF; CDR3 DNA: TGTGCCAGCAGCGTAGTCGACAGGGCGCAGGCCGGGGAGCTGTTTTTT
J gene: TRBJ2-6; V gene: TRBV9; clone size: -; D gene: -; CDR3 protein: CASSVGGGSGANVLTF; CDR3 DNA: TGTGCCAGCAGCGTAGGAGGGGGCTCTGGGGCCAACGTCCTGACTTTC
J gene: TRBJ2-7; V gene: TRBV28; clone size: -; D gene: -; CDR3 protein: CASRIDSSYEQYF; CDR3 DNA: TGTGCCAGCAGGATCGACAGCTCCTACGAGCAGTACTTC
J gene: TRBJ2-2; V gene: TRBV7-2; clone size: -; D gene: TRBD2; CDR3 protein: CASSKGTSGFAPTGELFF; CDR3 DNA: TGTGCCAGCAGCAAAGGGACTAGCGGGTTTGCGCCCACCGGGGAGCTGTTTTTT
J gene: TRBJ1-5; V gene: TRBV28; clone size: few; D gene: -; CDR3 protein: CASSRGGTQPQHF; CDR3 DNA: TGTGCCAGCAGTAGGGGGGGTACACAGCCCCAGCATTTT